One sample yielded the 18 T cell receptor beta chains listed below, sequenced in a study of human versus mouse CDR3 diversity and MHC coevolution. Repertoires were generated with immunoSEQ multiplex PCR, while TCRdb's copy carries only in-frame clones and drops some. The repertoire holds about 81,000 clones, with 80% to 95% as singletons. The sequenced sample was naive CD4+ T cells from blood. Subset meaning: CD45RO-negative CD62L-positive naive CD4 T cells. These receptors originate from a person between 25 and 69 years old in good health.

The J gene is TRBJ2-7, the V gene TRBV11-3; D is perhaps TRBD1 (6 bases). V dropped 5 bases and J dropped 2 bases, with 13 bases sitting between them. The germline V gene has CDR1 SGHNT and CDR2 YENEEA. The CDR3 is 14 residues long. Here the CDR3 DNA reads TGTGCCAGCAGCAGACAGGACAGACCCTACGAGCAGTACTTC. Encoded protein: CASSRQDRPYEQYF.

Details on this clone: Distinct nucleotide sequences in the sample also encode this CDR3. This sequence joins TRBV29-1 and TRBJ1-1, with D tentatively TRBD1 (5 bases). This CDR3 is 14 amino acids long. Germline CDR1 SQVTM, CDR2 ANQGSEA. Trimming removed 1 base from V and 0 bases from J, with 9 bases in between. For the CDR3, the DNA is TGCAGCGTTGAAGGCTCCAGGGTGAACACTGAAGCTTTCTTT. This gives the protein CSVEGSRVNTEAFF.

The V gene is TRBV11-1, the J gene TRBJ1-5; D unclear. This CDR3 region has 13 residues. Trimming took 5 bases from V and 4 from J, leaving 9 bases between them. In germline, CDR1 is SGHAT, CDR2 FQDESV (reference sequence). CDR3 loop: CASSPSQNQPQHF. CDR3 DNA: TGTGCCAGCAGCCCCTCTCAGAATCAGCCCCAGCATTTT.

V and J are TRBV6-5 and TRBJ1-5, with TRBD1 matching 7 bases. Germline CDR1 is MNHEY and CDR2 is SVGAGI. Germline trimming cut 5 bases from V and 2 bases from J; bases unmatched to any gene: 9. This CDR3 region has 16 residues. CDR3 nucleotides: TGTGCCAGCAGTCACTGGGCAGGGGGTGGCAATCAGCCCCAGCATTTT. It encodes CASSHWAGGGNQPQHF.

The chain combines TRBV5-4 with TRBJ1-2; 7 nucleotides agree with TRBD1. There are 16 residues in the CDR3. V shed 4 bases, J shed 8 bases, and the junction held 17 bases outside the gene matches. The germline V gene has CDR1 SGHNT and CDR2 YYREEE (reference sequence). CDR3 bases: TGTGCCAGCAGCCTACCAGGGGGACAGTCCTCTCGGGGCTACACCTTC. Translating gives CASSLPGGQSSRGYTF.

The chain recombines TRBV2 with TRBJ1-2, with 12 nucleotides matching TRBD1. This CDR3 comprises 15 residues. Germline lookup yields CDR1 SNHLY and CDR2 FYNNEI. V shed 5 bases and J 6 bases; nucleotides not matched to a gene: 7. CDR3 bases: TGTGCCAGCAGTCCACTCGGGACAGGGGGCGATGGCTACACCTTC. This sequence encodes CASSPLGTGGDGYTF.

This rearrangement joins TRBV5-1 to TRBJ2-6; no reliable D call. The germline V gene encodes CDR1 SGHRS and CDR2 YFSETQ. The germline V and J ends were trimmed by 0 bases and 4 bases, with 8 bases remaining between them. The CDR3 length is 15 residues. CDR3 in amino acids: CASSLGVAGANVLTF. Written as DNA, the CDR3 is TGCGCCAGCAGCTTGGGTGTGGCCGGGGCCAACGTCCTGACTTTC.

The chain joins TRBV28 to TRBJ1-1; 11 bases align to TRBD1. The germline V gene has CDR1 MDHEN and CDR2 SYDVKM. Germline trimming cut 6 bases from V and 0 bases from J; bases unmatched to any gene: 6. The CDR3 sequence is 16 residues long. CDR3 sequence: CASRSDRGQLNTEAFF. The CDR3 nucleotides read TGTGCCAGCAGGTCGGACAGGGGGCAGTTGAACACTGAAGCTTTCTTT.

The chain uses TRBV4-1 and TRBJ2-5; a possible D gene is TRBD2 (5 bases). CDR3 length equals 13 residues. Trimming cost V 2 bases and J 2 bases, with 6 bases left between them. Germline V gene lookup returns CDR1 MGHRA and CDR2 YSYEKL. The CDR3 here is CASSQWRQETQYF. The DNA for the CDR3 is TGCGCCAGCAGCCAATGGAGGCAAGAGACCCAGTACTTC.

V and J are TRBV10-3 and TRBJ2-1, with TRBD1 matching 8 bases. This CDR3 comprises 13 residues. Looked up from germline, CDR1 is ENHRY and CDR2 is SYGVKD. Trimming removed 6 bases from V and 5 bases from J; junction bases left unmatched: 3. In DNA form, the CDR3 reads TGTGCCATCAGGAAGGGACAGGACAATGAGCAGTTCTTC. Translating it yields CAIRKGQDNEQFF.

V gene TRBV6-6 combines with J gene TRBJ2-3; 10 nucleotides align to TRBD2. Germline CDR1 MNHNY, CDR2 SVGAGI (reference sequence). J gave up 6 bases and V 7 bases, and 13 bases lay outside the gene matches. The CDR3 spans 16 residues. CDR3 in amino acids: CASTQRAGGPYDTQYF. CDR3 DNA sequence: TGTGCCAGCACCCAGCGAGCGGGAGGGCCCTACGATACGCAGTATTTT.

The J gene is TRBJ1-5, the V gene TRBV28; D gene ambiguous. There are 11 residues in the CDR3. Trimming cost V 3 bases and J 7 bases, with 4 bases left between them. The germline CDR1 and CDR2 sequences are MDHEN and SYDVKM. CDR3 bases: TGTGCCAGCAGTTTCTCCCAGCCCCAGCATTTT. Amino acids: CASSFSQPQHF.

This chain connects TRBV30 to TRBJ1-2; TRBD1 aligns across 9 bases. J gave up 8 bases and V 3 bases, and 10 bases lay outside the gene matches. The CDR3 consists of 14 residues. Germline-derived CDR1 and CDR2 are GTSNPN and SVGIG (reference sequence). The CDR3 spells CAWRVTGGSGGYTF. The DNA of the CDR3 is TGTGCCTGGAGGGTGACAGGGGGAAGCGGGGGCTACACCTTC.

The genes are TRBV29-1 and TRBJ2-7, with 7 bases matching TRBD2. Germline values: CDR1 SQVTM, CDR2 ANQGSEA. V was pared by 4 bases and J by 5 bases, with 5 bases of the junction left unmatched. CDR3 size: 12 residues. CDR3 protein: CSVAAGVDEQYF. The DNA of the CDR3 is TGCAGCGTTGCGGCGGGGGTGGACGAGCAGTACTTC.

With respect to this clone: Different DNA sequences within this sample yield the same CDR3. This chain uses TRBV9 with TRBJ1-2; TRBD1 might be the D (5 bases). The V gene lost 0 bases and the J gene lost 6 bases, with 9 bases spanning the gap. Germline CDR1 SGDLS, CDR2 YYNGEE. CDR3 length equals 13 residues. The CDR3 spells CASSVGQGDGYTF. Here the CDR3 DNA reads TGTGCCAGCAGCGTAGGCCAGGGCGATGGCTACACCTTC.

V gene TRBV6-5 combines with J gene TRBJ1-2; D call uncertain. In germline, CDR1 is MNHEY, CDR2 SVGAGI. V was clipped by 7 bases and J by 0 bases, with 6 bases between them. This CDR3 has 12 residues. The CDR3 sequence: CASTGANYGYTF. CDR3 nucleotide sequence: TGTGCCAGCACCGGAGCTAACTATGGCTACACCTTC.

The V gene is TRBV29-1, the J gene TRBJ2-3; 9 positions match TRBD1. There are 14 residues in the CDR3. Trimming cost V 5 bases and J 3 bases; bases outside gene matches: 6. Germline lookup yields CDR1 SQVTM and CDR2 ANQGSEA. As DNA, the CDR3 is TGCAGCGTTACGGGGGGACAGGGAACAGATACGCAGTATTTT. Encoded protein: CSVTGGQGTDTQYF.

The CDR3 spells CASSLLAGGSSYEQYF. CDR3 bases: TGTGCCAGCAGCTTACTAGCGGGGGGTTCCTCCTACGAGCAGTACTTC. This rearrangement joins TRBV7-2 to TRBJ2-7, with 11 bases fitting TRBD2. This CDR3 is built from 16 residues. Germline V lookup: CDR1 SGHTA, CDR2 FQGNSA. V was pared by 2 bases and J by 0 bases, with 3 bases of the junction left unmatched.